One and the same sample provided the 10 T cell receptor beta chains below, sequenced in a study of early T cells in non-severe SARS-CoV-2 infection. TCRdb re-derived calls from the 5' RACE reads in MiXCR, one entry per CDR3 protein. The sample gives around 62,000 distinct CDR3 sequences, roughly an eighth of which show up once; roughly 3.4% is in the top ten. Material: whole blood. The receptor source for this set is an adult who was a healthcare worker with PCR-confirmed SARS-CoV-2 infection or an uninfected control (not recorded which).

This clonotype was seen repeatedly, ten times or more. The chain has TRBV27 and TRBJ2-5; D is ambiguous. Trimming took 3 bases from V and 2 from J, leaving 13 bases between them. The CDR3 consists of 15 residues. Germline V gives CDR1 MNHEY, CDR2 SMNVEV (reference sequence). CDR3 region: CASSLVGGIQETQYF. In DNA, the CDR3 is TGTGCCAGCAGTTTGGTTGGCGGTATACAAGAGACCCAGTACTTC.

This clonotype was found many times. The rearrangement uses TRBV11-2 and TRBJ1-3; D is unclear. Germline V gene sequence: CDR1 SGHAT, CDR2 FQNNGV. CDR3 length: 13 amino acids. V was cut by 5 bases and J by 2 bases, with 7 bases left in between. This CDR3 is CASSLYTGNTIYF. The CDR3 nucleotides are TGTGCCAGCAGCCTGTACACTGGAAACACCATATATTTT.

This clonotype was counted at least ten times. V is TRBV7-2 and J is TRBJ2-3; 13 bases fit TRBD2. This CDR3 comprises 16 residues. The germline V gene has CDR1 SGHTA and CDR2 FQGNSA. The ends lost 5 bases at V and 5 bases at J; junction bases unmatched: 7. Here the CDR3 reads CASSGPGLAGLDTQYF. The CDR3 DNA follows: TGTGCCAGCAGCGGACCGGGACTAGCGGGGTTAGATACGCAGTATTTT.

The rearrangement uses TRBV7-8 and TRBJ1-6; 7 positions match TRBD1. Germline lookup yields CDR1 SGHVS and CDR2 FQNEAQ. The CDR3 loop spans 14 amino acids. Trimming removed 3 bases from V and 7 bases from J; junction bases left unmatched: 3. CDR3 sequence reads: CASSFGQENSPLHF. As DNA, the CDR3 is TGTGCCAGCAGCTTCGGACAGGAGAATTCACCCCTCCACTTT.

The chain links TRBV5-1 to TRBJ2-1, with 7 nucleotides matching TRBD2. The V gene end was trimmed by 5 bases and the J gene end by 9 bases; junction bases not matched to a gene: 11. This CDR3 contains 14 residues. Germline CDR1 is SGHRS and CDR2 is YFSETQ. CDR3 DNA sequence: TGCGCCAGCAGGTGGGGAGCGGGAAGGGGTGAGCAGTTCTTC. This encodes CASRWGAGRGEQFF. The whole variable domain, remainder taken from reference TRBV5-1 and TRBJ2-1, is KAGVTQTPRYLIKTRGQQVTLSCSPISGHRSVSWYQQTPGQGLQFLFEYFSETQRNKGNFPGRFSGRQFSNSRSEMNVSTLELGDSALYLCASRWGAGRGEQFFGPGTRLTVL.

This clonotype was detected a few times. The rearrangement uses TRBV29-1 and TRBJ1-3, with D possibly being TRBD1 (5 bases). V dropped 7 bases and J dropped 0 bases, with 13 bases sitting between them. This CDR3 is 14 amino acids long. Germline V gene lookup returns CDR1 SQVTM and CDR2 ANQGSEA. CDR3 nucleotide sequence: TGCAGCGCCGTGTGGGGCAGCTCTGGAAACACCATATATTTT. This gives the protein CSAVWGSSGNTIYF.

This clonotype was counted many times. The chain couples TRBV20-1 to TRBJ1-5, with a weak D call TRBD1 (5 bases). The V end was cut by 0 bases, the J end by 0 bases, with 9 bases between. This CDR3 has 15 residues. Germline lookup yields CDR1 DFQATT and CDR2 SNEGSKA (reference sequence). CDR3 protein: CSARDRAYSNQPQHF. The CDR3 nucleotides are TGCAGTGCTAGAGACAGGGCCTATAGCAATCAGCCCCAGCATTTT.

V and J are TRBV20-1 and TRBJ2-7, with D maybe TRBD1 (5 bases). V lost 5 bases to trimming and J lost 3 bases, with 17 bases between them. Per germline, CDR1 DFQATT and CDR2 SNEGSKA (reference sequence). The CDR3 length is 14 residues. The CDR3 sequence: CSAPRPGQGYEQYF. The CDR3 DNA reads as TGCAGTGCTCCCAGACCCGGCCAGGGCTACGAGCAGTACTTC.

This clonotype has more than one count but fewer than ten. As DNA, the CDR3 is TGCAGTGCTAGCCTGATAGGGACTAGCGGGACTCACGAGCAGTACTTC. The encoded protein is CSASLIGTSGTHEQYF. V and J are TRBV20-1 and TRBJ2-7; 13 positions match TRBD2. V lost 3 bases, J lost 5 bases, and 10 bases stayed unmatched. CDR1 is DFQATT and CDR2 is SNEGSKA in the germline V gene (reference sequence). The CDR3 is 16 amino acids.

There are a few counts of this clonotype. V gene TRBV29-1 combines with J gene TRBJ2-2, with D possibly being TRBD1 (7 bases). Trimming cost V 1 base and J 6 bases, with 15 bases left between them. The CDR3 loop spans 15 amino acids. Germline V gives CDR1 SQVTM, CDR2 ANQGSEA. The CDR3 sequence: CSVEGVTGEAGELFF. Written as DNA, the CDR3 is TGCAGCGTTGAAGGCGTAACAGGGGAGGCCGGGGAGCTGTTTTTT.